The T cell receptor (beta chain) described here comes from a study of cytomegalovirus exposure and HLA in healthy donors. Looked up from germline, CDR1 is MNHNS and CDR2 is SASEGT. This CDR3 region has 12 residues. The ends were cut back, 5 bases at V and 5 bases at J, with 9 bases in the middle. Both 60 Vbeta primers and 13 Jbeta primers went into the PCR. Sequenced by immunoSEQ multiplex PCR; TCRdb stores in-frame clones only, minus some. The profile shows about 160,000 clones, 79% of them singletons. Notes on this clone: Antigen: not known.

Findings of the study overall: In a later analysis, TCR beta V- and J-gene trimming showed a link to a missense DCLRE1C variant.

The chain recombines TRBV6-1 with TRBJ1-1; D possibly corresponds to TRBD1 (6 bases). The sample taken for sequencing was PBMCs. The sequence derives from a human donor in good health. CDR3 sequence reads: CASSPGVTEAFF. CDR3 nucleotides: TGTGCCAGCAGTCCAGGGGTAACTGAAGCTTTCTTT.